The rows below give T cell receptor beta chains drawn from one sample of a study of CD8 T cells in Susac syndrome. TCRdb re-called the immunoSEQ multiplex PCR reads with MiXCR, one entry per CDR3 protein. The sample records some 150,000 distinct CDR3 sequences, under 97% being singletons. The specimen sequenced was CD4+ T cells from PBMCs. Receptors were obtained from a human donor with Susac syndrome. CDR3s include the opening cysteine and the closing phenylalanine or tryptophan. D genes are given only for firm matches. Size is omitted from some rows. Given values are once, few, many or a class for expanded clones.

cdr3_nt,cdr3_aa,v_call,d_call,j_call,clone_size
TGTGCCAGCAGCTCAGGACTAGCGGGAGTCCAAGAGACCCAGTACTTC,CASSSGLAGVQETQYF,TRBV13,TRBD2,TRBJ2-5,once
TGTGCCAGCAGAAGGTACGGGGACCAACACTATGGCTACACCTTC,CASRRYGDQHYGYTF,TRBV28,-,TRBJ1-2,-
TGTGCCAGCAGTCAAGGGGGGGGGCAAGATACGCAGTATTTT,CASSQGGGQDTQYF,TRBV6-4,-,TRBJ2-3,-
TGCAGCGCCTCGACAGACCACTACGAGCAGTACTTC,CSASTDHYEQYF,TRBV29-1,-,TRBJ2-7,-
TGCAGTGCCCCAAGGCGGGGGGGCCGCGCAGATACGCAGTATTTT,CSAPRRGGRADTQYF,TRBV20-1,TRBD2,TRBJ2-3,-
TGTGCCAGCAGCCAAGATGCAGGGATCTATGGCTACACCTTC,CASSQDAGIYGYTF,TRBV3-1,-,TRBJ1-2,once
TGTGCCAGCAGCAGACGGGGGTCTAACTATGGCTACACCTTC,CASSRRGSNYGYTF,TRBV27,-,TRBJ1-2,-
TGTGCCAGCAGCCGCCCTCGGGACAGATACACTGAAGCTTTCTTT,CASSRPRDRYTEAFF,TRBV11-1,TRBD1,TRBJ1-1,-
TGTGCCAGCAGTTCCCTAGGGCTCGGAGGCTACACCTTC,CASSSLGLGGYTF,TRBV6-5,-,TRBJ1-2,-
TGTGCCAGCAGCTTATCCGGGGGGTCCCCTGAAGCTTTCTTT,CASSLSGGSPEAFF,TRBV7-6,-,TRBJ1-1,-
TGTGCCAGCAGTTTATCTAGCGGGAGGGGAGCCTACGAGCAGTACTTC,CASSLSSGRGAYEQYF,TRBV27,TRBD2,TRBJ2-7,-
TGTGCCAGCAGCCAAGATCGAGGCCAAAGCGATACGCAGTATTTT,CASSQDRGQSDTQYF,TRBV3-1,-,TRBJ2-3,-
TGTGCCAGCAGACCGCGCCAGGGAGCAGAAGGCTACAATGAGCAGTTCTTC,CASRPRQGAEGYNEQFF,TRBV28,-,TRBJ2-1,-